This paragraph reports one TCR beta chain. Its antigen is unidentified. Repertoires were generated with immunoSEQ multiplex PCR, while TCRdb's copy carries only in-frame clones and drops some. This repertoire shows about 98,000 clones, roughly 88% found once; its top ten account for roughly an eighth. These data originate in a study of identifying expanded T cells in peripheral blood. Healthy donors had no documented immune events, such as infections, while sampled. Study-level points and caveats: Technical replicates showed roughly 1.2 changed clones; approximately 2 weeks about 16.4; four weeks 19. Variance in clone template counts between approximately two-week samples significantly increased with total template count across all healthy donors.

Sequencing used blood. This TCR was sampled from a person between 18 and 70 years old in good health.

The CDR3 DNA is TGTGCCAGCAGCTCCCGCGCCGGGACCAGCTATGGCTACACCTTC. This translates into CASSSRAGTSYGYTF. The chain links TRBV9 to TRBJ1-2, with D maybe TRBD1 (5 bases). There are 15 residues in the CDR3. Trimming left V 4 bases short and J 4 bases short, with 17 bases between. Germline V lookup: CDR1 SGDLS, CDR2 YYNGEE.